Listed below are T cell receptor beta chains from one sample, sequenced in a study of blood T cell repertoires in COVID-19. The assay was immunoSEQ multiplex PCR, and TCRdb's table has in-frame clones only and misses some. The sample holds 300,000 to 450,000 clones, roughly 80% seen once. The specimen was peripheral blood. The receptors originated from a human donor with acute or convalescent COVID-19. The donor label of this sample is uncertain. CDR3s include the opening cysteine and the closing phenylalanine or tryptophan. The order of the fields is V gene, clone size, D gene, J gene, CDR3 DNA, CDR3 protein. D genes are given only for firm matches. Clone size is not always given. Where it is, it says once, few, many or a class for expanded clones.

v_call: TRBV6-1; clone_size: NA; d_call: NA; j_call: TRBJ1-1; cdr3_nt: TGTGCCAGCAGTTTGGGGGGGCTTACTGAAGCTTTCTTT; cdr3_aa: CASSLGGLTEAFF
v_call: TRBV10-3; clone_size: NA; d_call: NA; j_call: TRBJ1-1; cdr3_nt: TGTGCCACCAAACATTCAGGGAACACTGAAGCTTTCTTT; cdr3_aa: CATKHSGNTEAFF
v_call: TRBV5-1; clone_size: NA; d_call: NA; j_call: TRBJ1-1; cdr3_nt: TGCGCCAGCAGCACCCAGACGGGTTTGAACACTGAAGCTTTCTTT; cdr3_aa: CASSTQTGLNTEAFF
v_call: TRBV12-3/TRBV12-4; clone_size: NA; d_call: NA; j_call: TRBJ1-2; cdr3_nt: TGTGCCAGCAGTTTTGGCAGGCTTGGAGGCTACACCTTC; cdr3_aa: CASSFGRLGGYTF
v_call: TRBV19; clone_size: NA; d_call: TRBD2; j_call: TRBJ2-3; cdr3_nt: TGTGCCAGTAGTAGTAACGGGGGGACCACAGATACGCAGTATTTT; cdr3_aa: CASSSNGGTTDTQYF
v_call: TRBV28; clone_size: once; d_call: TRBD1; j_call: TRBJ1-5; cdr3_nt: TGTGCCAGCAGTCCAAGACAGGGGGTAAATCAGCCCCAGCATTTT; cdr3_aa: CASSPRQGVNQPQHF
v_call: TRBV5-4; clone_size: NA; d_call: NA; j_call: TRBJ1-6; cdr3_nt: TGTGCCAGCAGCGGGGGGGGGACGGTCGATAATTCACCCCTCCACTTT; cdr3_aa: CASSGGGTVDNSPLHF
v_call: TRBV5-1; clone_size: NA; d_call: NA; j_call: TRBJ1-2; cdr3_nt: TGCGCCAGCAGCTTGAATACAGGCCCGGCGATTTCCTATGGCTACACCTTC; cdr3_aa: CASSLNTGPAISYGYTF
v_call: TRBV9; clone_size: NA; d_call: NA; j_call: TRBJ1-1; cdr3_nt: TGTGCCAGCAGCGTAGCGGTGTCCCCAGAAGCTTTCTTT; cdr3_aa: CASSVAVSPEAFF
v_call: TRBV6-1; clone_size: NA; d_call: NA; j_call: TRBJ1-2; cdr3_nt: TGTGCCAGCAGTGACCTGGCTGCCGGGAGCAGTGGCTACACCTTC; cdr3_aa: CASSDLAAGSSGYTF
v_call: TRBV6-1; clone_size: NA; d_call: TRBD1; j_call: TRBJ1-5; cdr3_nt: TGTGCCAGCAGTGAAGCGACGAAACGGATTGGACAGGGCCTCCGGCCCCAGCATTTT; cdr3_aa: CASSEATKRIGQGLRPQHF
v_call: TRBV12-3/TRBV12-4; clone_size: NA; d_call: NA; j_call: TRBJ1-5; cdr3_nt: TGTGCCAGCCGGGTCACAGGGAATCAGCCCCAGCATTTT; cdr3_aa: CASRVTGNQPQHF
v_call: TRBV28; clone_size: once; d_call: TRBD2; j_call: TRBJ2-1; cdr3_nt: TGTGCCACCCGGATGACCGAGCTAGCGGGGGGGCGGAGTGAGCAGTTCTTC; cdr3_aa: CATRMTELAGGRSEQFF
v_call: TRBV25-1; clone_size: few; d_call: NA; j_call: TRBJ1-5; cdr3_nt: TGTGCCAGCAGTGTGGGAGGGAATAGCAATCAGCCCCAGCATTTT; cdr3_aa: CASSVGGNSNQPQHF
v_call: TRBV7-9; clone_size: NA; d_call: NA; j_call: TRBJ1-4; cdr3_nt: TGTGCCAGCAGCCCCAGGAGGGACCTTAATGAAAAACTGTTTTTT; cdr3_aa: CASSPRRDLNEKLFF
v_call: TRBV28; clone_size: once; d_call: TRBD2; j_call: TRBJ2-1; cdr3_nt: TGTGCCAGCAGTTTGGCCCAGCGGGGAATGAATGAGCAGTTCTTC; cdr3_aa: CASSLAQRGMNEQFF
v_call: TRBV5-6; clone_size: NA; d_call: NA; j_call: TRBJ1-2; cdr3_nt: TGTGCCAGCAGCGGGACCGCGGGGTACTATGGCTACACCTTC; cdr3_aa: CASSGTAGYYGYTF
v_call: TRBV6-5; clone_size: NA; d_call: NA; j_call: TRBJ1-5; cdr3_nt: TGTGCCAGCAGACAGGGAAATCAGCCCCAGCATTTT; cdr3_aa: CASRQGNQPQHF
v_call: TRBV7-8; clone_size: NA; d_call: NA; j_call: TRBJ2-6; cdr3_nt: TGTGCCAGCAGCTTCAACAGGGTAGGGGCCAACGTCCTGACTTTC; cdr3_aa: CASSFNRVGANVLTF
v_call: TRBV6-4; clone_size: NA; d_call: NA; j_call: TRBJ1-4; cdr3_nt: TGTGCCAGCAGTGACAGGGAGGGTGAAAAACTGTTTTTT; cdr3_aa: CASSDREGEKLFF
v_call: TRBV5-4; clone_size: NA; d_call: TRBD1; j_call: TRBJ1-1; cdr3_nt: TGTGCCAGCAGCCCGGGGGACAGGGTAGGCGCTGAAGCTTTCTTT; cdr3_aa: CASSPGDRVGAEAFF
v_call: TRBV5-4; clone_size: NA; d_call: TRBD2; j_call: TRBJ2-1; cdr3_nt: TGTGCCAGCAGCCTGCCGGCGGGAGGGAGCAATGAGCAGTTCTTC; cdr3_aa: CASSLPAGGSNEQFF
v_call: TRBV6-2/TRBV6-3; clone_size: NA; d_call: NA; j_call: TRBJ2-2; cdr3_nt: TGTGCCAGCAGTTACGAGCTGAACACCGGGGAGCTGTTTTTT; cdr3_aa: CASSYELNTGELFF
v_call: TRBV20-1; clone_size: NA; d_call: NA; j_call: TRBJ1-1; cdr3_nt: TGCAGTGCTAGTGGGTCGTCAGGGTTGGGGACTGAAGCTTTCTTT; cdr3_aa: CSASGSSGLGTEAFF
v_call: TRBV18; clone_size: few; d_call: NA; j_call: TRBJ1-3; cdr3_nt: TGTGCCAGCTCACCTCAGGGCGGAAACACCATATATTTT; cdr3_aa: CASSPQGGNTIYF
v_call: TRBV27; clone_size: NA; d_call: TRBD1; j_call: TRBJ1-4; cdr3_nt: TGTGCCAGCAGTCCCCAGGGGGTTTTTAATGAAAAACTGTTTTTT; cdr3_aa: CASSPQGVFNEKLFF
v_call: TRBV27; clone_size: once; d_call: TRBD1; j_call: TRBJ2-7; cdr3_nt: TGTGCCAGCAGTTTATCGACAGGGGACGAGCAGTACTTC; cdr3_aa: CASSLSTGDEQYF
v_call: TRBV27; clone_size: NA; d_call: NA; j_call: TRBJ1-6; cdr3_nt: TGTGCCAGCAGTCCCCGACAGGAATACCCCCTCCACTTT; cdr3_aa: CASSPRQEYPLHF
v_call: TRBV28; clone_size: NA; d_call: TRBD1; j_call: TRBJ2-1; cdr3_nt: TGTGCCAGCCTACGCTCAGGGGGTAACAATGAGCAGTTCTTC; cdr3_aa: CASLRSGGNNEQFF
v_call: TRBV5-4; clone_size: NA; d_call: NA; j_call: TRBJ2-7; cdr3_nt: TGTGCCAGCAGCTTGAGCGACGAGCAGTACTTC; cdr3_aa: CASSLSDEQYF
v_call: TRBV6-5; clone_size: NA; d_call: TRBD1; j_call: TRBJ1-1; cdr3_nt: TGTGCCAGCAGTTACTGGGACAGCCCTATGAACACTGAAGCTTTCTTT; cdr3_aa: CASSYWDSPMNTEAFF
v_call: TRBV10-3; clone_size: NA; d_call: TRBD1; j_call: TRBJ1-2; cdr3_nt: TGTGCCATCCAGGACAGGGTAGCTGGCTACACCTTC; cdr3_aa: CAIQDRVAGYTF
v_call: TRBV28; clone_size: NA; d_call: TRBD1; j_call: TRBJ1-2; cdr3_nt: TGTGCCAGCAGTTTAGAGTCAGGGGGTAACTATGGCTACACCTTC; cdr3_aa: CASSLESGGNYGYTF
v_call: TRBV7-6; clone_size: NA; d_call: TRBD1; j_call: TRBJ2-1; cdr3_nt: TGTGCCAGCAGCCACGGGACAGGGTCGTACAATGAGCAGTTCTTC; cdr3_aa: CASSHGTGSYNEQFF
v_call: TRBV2; clone_size: NA; d_call: TRBD1; j_call: TRBJ1-6; cdr3_nt: TGTGCCAGCAGTGCGACAGGGGAACGGTCACCCCTCCACTTT; cdr3_aa: CASSATGERSPLHF
v_call: TRBV25-1; clone_size: NA; d_call: TRBD2; j_call: TRBJ2-1; cdr3_nt: TGTGCCACCAAGCGGGAGGGGTATGAGCAGTTCTTC; cdr3_aa: CATKREGYEQFF
v_call: TRBV19; clone_size: NA; d_call: NA; j_call: TRBJ2-5; cdr3_nt: TGTGCCAGTAGTACGACGGGAGATGGGGGGACCCAGTACTTC; cdr3_aa: CASSTTGDGGTQYF
v_call: TRBV7-9; clone_size: NA; d_call: TRBD2; j_call: TRBJ2-1; cdr3_nt: TGTGCCAGCAGCTTAGTTGGTCTAGCGGGGGGTTCGTCCTACAATGAGCAGTTCTTC; cdr3_aa: CASSLVGLAGGSSYNEQFF
v_call: TRBV19; clone_size: few; d_call: NA; j_call: TRBJ2-6; cdr3_nt: TGTGCCAGTAGTATAACAGGGGAGGTTAGGGCTGGGGCCAACGTCCTGACTTTC; cdr3_aa: CASSITGEVRAGANVLTF
v_call: TRBV2; clone_size: few; d_call: NA; j_call: TRBJ1-5; cdr3_nt: TGTGCCAGCAACAGGGAGCCCAATCAGCCCCAGCATTTT; cdr3_aa: CASNREPNQPQHF
v_call: TRBV7-9; clone_size: once; d_call: NA; j_call: TRBJ2-1; cdr3_nt: TGTGCCAGCAGCTCCAGAGGACAGAGCTCCTACAATGAGCAGTTCTTC; cdr3_aa: CASSSRGQSSYNEQFF
v_call: TRBV20-1; clone_size: NA; d_call: TRBD2; j_call: TRBJ2-3; cdr3_nt: TGCAGTGCTAGTGGGCTAGGTAGCGGGATCCTTTATACAGATACGCAGTATTTT; cdr3_aa: CSASGLGSGILYTDTQYF
v_call: TRBV19; clone_size: NA; d_call: TRBD1; j_call: TRBJ1-1; cdr3_nt: TGTGCCAGTAGTTCCCCTCTAGCCGGGACAGGGAAGACTGAAGCTTTCTTT; cdr3_aa: CASSSPLAGTGKTEAFF
v_call: TRBV6-5; clone_size: NA; d_call: TRBD1; j_call: TRBJ1-1; cdr3_nt: TGTGCCAGCAGGGGTTCCGGGACAGTTGAGGGAAAAGCTTTCTTT; cdr3_aa: CASRGSGTVEGKAFF
v_call: TRBV27; clone_size: once; d_call: NA; j_call: TRBJ2-6; cdr3_nt: TGTGCCAGCAGGGCAGGGGGGTCTGGGGCCAACGTCCTGACTTTC; cdr3_aa: CASRAGGSGANVLTF
v_call: TRBV6-6; clone_size: NA; d_call: TRBD2; j_call: TRBJ2-1; cdr3_nt: TGTGCCAGCAAGCTCCTAGCGGGAGTGAGTGAGCAGTTCTTC; cdr3_aa: CASKLLAGVSEQFF